This T cell receptor (beta chain) is from a study of T cell changes during pregnancy in multiple sclerosis. The data were produced by immunoSEQ multiplex PCR, yet TCRdb's version contains in-frame clones alone and is incomplete. The sample lists around 77,000 clones, approximately 94% seen once, with approximately 1% in the top ten. The CDR3 is made up of 14 amino acids. Germline V gives CDR1 MDHEN, CDR2 SYDVKM. V lost 2 bases to trimming and J lost 6 bases; unmatched junction nucleotides: 7. The origin of this receptor is a female donor with multiple sclerosis, enrolled in a pregnancy study. The sequencing used peripheral blood, collected in the third trimester of pregnancy. The chain uses TRBV28 and TRBJ2-7; 7 bases map to TRBD2. The CDR3 loop is CASSLRGRAREQYF. The CDR3 DNA reads TGTGCCAGCAGTTTACGGGGGAGGGCCCGCGAGCAGTACTTC.